The present T cell receptor beta chain was sequenced within a study of cytomegalovirus exposure and HLA in healthy donors. Regarding the study as a whole: A later analysis found common viral pathogens apparently linked to several of the most significant clusters. In a later analysis, CMV-associated beta chains were mostly HLA-associated, it appeared.

In the PCR, 60 Vbeta and 13 Jbeta primers were used. This table comes from immunoSEQ multiplex PCR, and its TCRdb copy is limited to in-frame clones, with some not included. The sample lists roughly 150,000 clones; just under 80% were seen once. The CDR3 spans 14 residues. Deletions cut 5 bases from V and 0 bases from J, with 8 bases between. Germline V CDR1 and CDR2: LNHDA, SQIVND (reference sequence). This clone was seen only once. Its antigen remains unidentified. Sequences were obtained from PBMCs. The chain couples TRBV19 to TRBJ1-5, with D unresolved. The sequence was obtained from a man between 18 and 29 years old in good health and CMV-seropositive. The CDR3 region is CASSLSLSNQPQHF. CDR3 coding DNA: TGTGCCAGTAGTTTGTCCCTTAGCAATCAGCCCCAGCATTTT.